Below are 23 T cell receptor beta chains sequenced from a single sample in a study of blood T cell repertoires in COVID-19. Clones were sequenced by immunoSEQ multiplex PCR, and TCRdb holds only the in-frame ones, with some missing. The sample lists roughly 70,000 clones, roughly 70% seen once, with around 20% in the top ten. Material: peripheral blood. These receptors came from a man between 60 and 75 years old with acute or convalescent COVID-19.

The chain has TRBV5-1 and TRBJ2-3; unclear D gene. Trimming pared 2 bases from V and 0 bases from J, leaving 10 bases between. The CDR3 is 15 residues long. Germline V gene data show CDR1 as SGHRS and CDR2 as YFSETQ. CDR3 sequence reads: CASSFSDHSTDTQYF. The CDR3 nucleotides are TGCGCCAGCAGCTTCAGCGATCATAGCACAGATACGCAGTATTTT. Combining the CDR3 with reference TRBV5-1 and TRBJ2-3 gives the whole variable domain KAGVTQTPRYLIKTRGQQVTLSCSPISGHRSVSWYQQTPGQGLQFLFEYFSETQRNKGNFPGRFSGRQFSNSRSEMNVSTLELGDSALYLCASSFSDHSTDTQYFGPGTRLTVL.

The gene calls are TRBV9 and TRBJ2-3; D remains unclear. This CDR3 spans 14 amino acids. Germline CDR1 is SGDLS and CDR2 is YYNGEE. V was trimmed by 0 bases and J by 4 bases, leaving 9 bases between them. The CDR3 protein is CASSVAGAADTQYF. CDR3 nucleotide sequence: TGTGCCAGCAGCGTAGCGGGTGCGGCAGATACGCAGTATTTT.

The chain combines TRBV11-2 with TRBJ2-5, with TRBD2 as a possible D gene (6 bases). Between the trimmed V and J ends, which lost 4 bases and 5 bases, there was a span of 17 bases. The CDR3 spans 15 residues. In germline, CDR1 is SGHAT, CDR2 FQNNGV. CDR3 sequence (DNA): TGTGCCAGCAGCTCGTCTCCAGGTGGGGGGGAGACCCAGTACTTC. Amino acid sequence: CASSSSPGGGETQYF.

The chain is built from TRBV7-3 and TRBJ2-2, with a possible D match to TRBD1 (5 bases). Germline V gene data show CDR1 as SGHTA and CDR2 as FQGTGA. V gave up 0 bases and J gave up 6 bases, with 14 bases separating them. The CDR3 loop spans 16 amino acids. The CDR3 coding sequence is TGTGCCAGCAGCTTAACAGGGGTTAGCTCGGCCGGGGAGCTGTTTTTT. Its translation: CASSLTGVSSAGELFF.

The chain carries TRBV2 and TRBJ2-5; 12 nucleotides align to TRBD2. Trimming took 7 bases from V and 4 from J; bases not matched to a gene: 4. CDR1 is SNHLY and CDR2 is FYNNEI in the germline V gene. CDR3 length: 14 residues. CDR3 in amino acids: CASNGLAGIETQYF. For the CDR3, the DNA is TGTGCCAGCAACGGACTAGCGGGGATAGAGACCCAGTACTTC.

The V and J genes are TRBV15 and TRBJ1-5, with a weak D call TRBD1 (5 bases). Per germline, CDR1 LNHNV and CDR2 YYDKDF (reference sequence). The CDR3 is 17 residues long. V was clipped by 2 bases and J by 0 bases, with 14 bases between them. CDR3 nucleotide sequence: TGTGCCACCAGCAGACCTCGCGGGGCCACTAGCAATCAGCCCCAGCATTTT. As protein: CATSRPRGATSNQPQHF.

The chain uses TRBV5-1 and TRBJ1-2, with 11 bases fitting TRBD1. V lost 4 bases and J lost 6; bases outside the gene matches: 5. The CDR3 loop spans 14 amino acids. From germline, CDR1 is SGHRS and CDR2 YFSETQ. CDR3: CASSPEGQGDGYTF. The CDR3 coding sequence is TGCGCCAGCAGCCCCGAGGGACAGGGGGATGGCTACACCTTC.

The CDR3 DNA reads as TGCGCCAGCAGCTTTATAGGGGACACTGAAGCTTTCTTT. It encodes CASSFIGDTEAFF. The chain links TRBV5-1 to TRBJ1-1; tentatively, D is TRBD1 (5 bases). Between the trimmed V and J ends, which lost 2 bases and 3 bases, there was a span of 8 bases. The CDR3 extends over 13 amino acids. The germline CDR1 and CDR2 sequences are SGHRS and YFSETQ.

The chain couples TRBV9 to TRBJ2-3; 10 bases align to TRBD2. The V gene end was trimmed by 4 bases and the J gene end by 5 bases; junction bases not matched to a gene: 10. This CDR3 comprises 16 residues. Looked up from germline, CDR1 is SGDLS and CDR2 is YYNGEE. CDR3 region: CASSYLAGEMIDTQYF. The DNA for the CDR3 is TGTGCCAGCAGCTATCTAGCGGGAGAGATGATAGATACGCAGTATTTT.

CDR3 sequence reads: CASSRDRGGYTF. The CDR3 bases are TGTGCCAGCAGCCGGGACAGGGGCGGCTACACCTTC. The J gene is TRBJ1-2, the V gene TRBV12-3 or TRBV12-4; 10 bases are a match to TRBD1. CDR3 length equals 12 residues. J was trimmed by 8 bases and V by 6 bases; bases with no gene match: 3.

The chain uses TRBV30 and TRBJ2-3; maybe TRBD2 (6 bases). The germline V and J ends were trimmed by 5 bases and 9 bases, with 18 bases remaining between them. Germline loops: CDR1 GTSNPN, CDR2 SVGIG (reference sequence). The CDR3 sequence is 13 residues long. The CDR3 here is CAWRVTGVVTQYF. The CDR3 nucleotides read TGTGCCTGGCGCGTGACGGGAGTGGTAACGCAGTATTTT.

J is TRBJ2-1 and V is TRBV24-1, with TRBD1 matching over 10 bases. This CDR3 is 16 amino acids long. Looked up from germline, CDR1 is KGHDR and CDR2 is SFDVKD. V shed 4 bases, J shed 8 bases, and the junction held 10 bases outside the gene matches. CDR3 region: CATSDPSGQGYHEQFF. CDR3 bases: TGTGCCACCAGTGACCCTTCGGGACAGGGGTATCATGAGCAGTTCTTC.

The gene calls are TRBV5-1 and TRBJ2-2; 9 bases line up with TRBD2. The trim removed 1 base at V and 4 bases at J, leaving 8 bases unmatched. The CDR3 runs 17 residues. Germline CDR1 SGHRS, CDR2 YFSETQ. The CDR3 reads CASSLLGGRARTGELFF. CDR3 coding DNA: TGCGCCAGCAGCTTGTTAGGCGGGAGGGCCCGCACCGGGGAGCTGTTTTTT.

The rearrangement joins TRBV3-1 (or the pseudogene TRBV3-2) to TRBJ2-5; TRBD2 might be the D (6 bases). Germline assignment: CDR1 LGHDT and CDR2 YNNKEL (reference sequence). The V and J ends lost 4 bases and 3 bases respectively, with 12 bases between them. The CDR3 runs to 14 residues. For the CDR3, the DNA is TGTGCCAGCAGCCCCCGGGGGACGGAAGAGACCCAGTACTTC. This sequence encodes CASSPRGTEETQYF.

The J gene is TRBJ2-1, the V gene TRBV24-1; unclear D gene. The V gene's germline CDR1 is KGHDR and CDR2 SFDVKD. This CDR3 is 15 amino acids long. Trimming took 3 bases from V and 0 from J, leaving 8 bases between them. The CDR3 coding sequence is TGTGCCACCAGTGATATTCTTAGCTCCTACAATGAGCAGTTCTTC. The encoded protein is CATSDILSSYNEQFF.

The rearrangement links TRBV6-5 to TRBJ2-1; tentatively, D is TRBD2 (7 bases). The CDR3 consists of 13 residues. V was cut by 2 bases and J by 8 bases, with 10 bases left in between. CDR1 is MNHEY, CDR2 SVGAGI, per germline. CDR3 amino acids: CASSYTGRDEQFF. CDR3 bases: TGTGCCAGCAGTTACACAGGGAGGGATGAGCAGTTCTTC.

In its sample, this clone was seen once. The chain carries TRBV3-1 (or the pseudogene TRBV3-2) and TRBJ2-1; TRBD2 aligns across 12 bases. The CDR3 runs to 16 residues. Per the germline V gene, CDR1 is LGHDT and CDR2 is YNNKEL (reference sequence). With 4 bases clipped from V and 6 bases from J, the junction kept 7 bases outside the gene matches. CDR3 sequence: CASSPILAGGGNEQFF. CDR3 bases: TGTGCCAGCAGCCCAATACTAGCGGGAGGCGGCAATGAGCAGTTCTTC.

This clone was seen once. The gene calls are TRBV7-3 and TRBJ2-5, with 9 bases matching TRBD2. This CDR3 contains 17 residues. V trimming: 1 base; J trimming: 7 bases; junction bases outside the gene matches: 13. The germline V gene encodes CDR1 SGHTA and CDR2 FQGTGA. This CDR3 reads CASSLIGGGERGVTQYF. The CDR3 DNA follows: TGTGCCAGCAGCTTAATCGGTGGCGGTGAGCGGGGGGTGACCCAGTACTTC.

The V and J genes are TRBV5-4 and TRBJ2-1; 7 nucleotides agree with TRBD1. Germline CDR1 SGHNT, CDR2 YYREEE (reference sequence). The CDR3 extends over 12 amino acids. Trimming took 4 bases from V and 10 from J; bases not matched to a gene: 5. CDR3 DNA: TGTGCCAGCAGCCTCGACAGGGAGGAGCAGTTCTTC. Encoded protein: CASSLDREEQFF.

The chain has TRBV5-1 and TRBJ2-3, with D maybe TRBD2 (5 bases). Germline CDR1 SGHRS, CDR2 YFSETQ. The length of the CDR3 is 16 residues. Trimming left V 4 bases short and J 8 bases short, with 23 bases between. The CDR3 sequence: CASSDGRSLVQPTQYF. CDR3 nucleotides: TGCGCCAGCAGCGATGGACGGTCACTAGTCCAGCCTACGCAGTATTTT.

This chain connects TRBV12-3 or TRBV12-4 to TRBJ1-1; D not certain. The CDR3 has 11 amino acids. Trimming removed 6 bases from V and 8 bases from J, with 10 bases in between. CDR3 protein: CASSSGWEAFF. CDR3 nucleotide sequence: TGTGCCAGCAGCTCCGGTTGGGAAGCTTTCTTT.

This sequence joins TRBV10-3 and TRBJ1-4, with D tentatively TRBD1 (6 bases). This CDR3 has 14 residues. Trimming left V 3 bases short and J 11 bases short, with 16 bases between. Germline V gene data show CDR1 as ENHRY and CDR2 as SYGVKD. The chain's CDR3 is CAISDGAGDGKLFF. In nucleotides, the CDR3 is TGTGCCATCAGTGACGGGGCAGGGGATGGGAAACTGTTTTTT.

The chain links TRBV24-1 to TRBJ1-2, with a weak D call TRBD1 (6 bases). Trimming cost V 0 bases and J 6 bases, with 10 bases left between them. CDR3 size: 14 residues. CDR1 KGHDR and CDR2 SFDVKD come from the germline V gene. CDR3 residues: CATSDLKQGHGYTF. The CDR3 DNA reads TGTGCCACCAGTGATTTGAAACAGGGTCATGGCTACACCTTC.